This passage covers 25 T cell receptor beta chains from one sample sequenced in a study of CD8+CD57+ T cells in acquired aplastic anemia. Both TCR beta VDJ combination and CDR3 sequence profiling were carried out. Genomic DNA was the template for this profiling. In TCRdb, the reads were re-called with MiXCR into one record per CDR3 protein. The data hold hundreds of thousands of distinct CDR3 sequences, with roughly 64% observed a single time. Sequenced material: sorted CD4+, CD8+, or CD8+CD57+ T cells (not recorded which) from PBMCs. Source of these receptors: a human donor in good health, serving as a control.

In the case of this clonotype: The junction departs from germline at one end; a sequencing error may be responsible. This sequence joins TRBV7-2 and TRBJ1-6; perhaps TRBD1 as D (5 bases). The germline V gene has CDR1 SGHTA and CDR2 FQGNSA. The CDR3 length is 15 residues. CDR3 nucleotides: TGTGCCAGCAGCCTGGGGACGGAGCCGGCTTCACCCCGCCACTTT. Amino acids: CASSLGTEPASPRHF. Full variable domain (remainder filled in from reference TRBV7-2 and TRBJ1-6): GAGVSQSPSNKVTEKGKDVELRCDPISGHTALYWYRQSLGQGLEFLIYFQGNSAPDKSGLPSDRFSAERTGGSVSTLTIQRTQQEDSAVYLCASSLGTEPASPRHFGNGTRLTVT.

The chain couples TRBV10-3 to TRBJ1-3; no clear D. The CDR3 contains 11 residues. Germline CDR1 reads ENHRY; CDR2 reads SYGVKD. V shed 7 bases and J shed 10 bases, with 11 bases lying between them. Written as DNA, the CDR3 is TGTGCCATCACTATGGCGGAAACCATATATTTT. It is translated as CAITMAETIYF.

The chain couples TRBV20-1 to TRBJ2-1; 7 nucleotides align to TRBD1. Germline CDR1 reads DFQATT; CDR2 reads SNEGSKA (reference sequence). With V trimmed by 5 bases and J by 5 bases, 12 bases remained unmatched. The CDR3 covers 15 residues. CDR3 DNA sequence: TGCAGTGCTCGCTCGACAGGGTCTGGCCACAATGAGCAGTTCTTC. Protein: CSARSTGSGHNEQFF.

V is TRBV10-3 and J is TRBJ1-2; no clear D. Trimming cost V 4 bases and J 6 bases, with 9 bases left between them. The CDR3 covers 12 residues. Looked up from germline, CDR1 is ENHRY and CDR2 is SYGVKD. The DNA of the CDR3 is TGTGCCATCAGTGGAGTCGACGATGGCTACACCTTC. Amino acid sequence: CAISGVDDGYTF.

The rearrangement joins TRBV20-1 to TRBJ2-6; perhaps D is TRBD1 or TRBD2 (5 bases each). CDR1 is DFQATT and CDR2 is SNEGSKA in the germline V gene (reference sequence). The CDR3 has 13 amino acids. The CDR3 coding sequence is TGCAGCGCTCGGGACCAACCCCTACGAGACCTGACTTTC. Its translation: CSARDQPLRDLTF.

Notes on this clonotype: This CDR3 is missing its conserved last phenylalanine or tryptophan, likely due to a read error. The DNA is left out, because the CDR3 cannot be placed on it with certainty; the CDR3 is given as TCRdb lists it. The V and J genes are TRBV7-2 and TRBJ1-1. Germline V gives CDR1 SGHTA, CDR2 FQGNSA. Both ends counted, the CDR3 spans 13 residues. The CDR3: CASSLEYLSWAST.

For this clonotype: A junction end diverges from the germline sequence, so it may reflect a read error. The CDR3: CASSHERNTEAF. CDR3 DNA sequence: TGTGCCAGCAGCCATGAGAGGAACACTGAAGCTTTT. The J gene is TRBJ1-3, the V gene TRBV7-9; D is unclear. CDR1 is SEHNR, CDR2 FQNEAQ, per germline (reference sequence). The CDR3 length is 12 residues.

Concerning this clonotype: A much larger clone lies a single base off, so this may be a read error. DNA of the CDR3: TGCGCCAGCAGCCATGCACGGGGACAGGGGGGGATGAACTATGGCTACACCTTC. This encodes CASSHARGQGGMNYGYTF. The V and J genes are TRBV4-1 and TRBJ1-2; TRBD1 agrees at 11 bases. CDR1 is MGHRA, CDR2 YSYEKL, per germline. There are 18 residues in the CDR3. Trimming took 3 bases from V and 2 from J; bases not matched to a gene: 11.

This clonotype has only one observation. Germline is not matched at one junction end, which may reflect a read error. This sequence joins TRBV7-9 and TRBJ2-2; tentative D call: TRBD1 (6 bases). This CDR3 comprises 15 residues. CDR1 and CDR2 (germline): SEHNR, FQNEAQ (reference sequence). The CDR3 is CASSLAGARAEEQFF. The CDR3 coding sequence is TGTGCCAGCAGCTTAGCGGGGGCTAGGGCAGAGGAGCAGTTTTTT. Combining the CDR3 with reference TRBV7-9 and TRBJ2-2 gives the whole variable domain DTGVSQNPRHKITKRGQNVTFRCDPISEHNRLYWYRQTLGQGPEFLTYFQNEAQLEKSRLLSDRFSAERPKGSFSTLEIQRTEQGDSAMYLCASSLAGARAEEQFFGEGSRLTVL.

Notes on this clonotype: Since no conserved phenylalanine or tryptophan closes the CDR3, a read error is the likely cause. J is TRBJ1-2 and V is TRBV7-8; D gene ambiguous. This CDR3 comprises 11 residues. Trimming left V 5 bases short and J 7 bases short, with 8 bases between. CDR1 SGHVS and CDR2 FQNEAQ come from the germline V gene. The CDR3 region has the DNA TGTGCCAGCAGCAATCAATCTGGCTACACCCTC. It yields the protein CASSNQSGYTL.

In regard to this clonotype: Given the absence of the conserved phenylalanine or tryptophan at the CDR3 end, a read error is likely. The chain is built from TRBV20-1 and TRBJ1-4; D might be TRBD1 (6 bases). The CDR3 spans 15 residues. Germline lookup yields CDR1 DFQATT and CDR2 SNEGSKA (reference sequence). The CDR3 here is CGALRTARPNEKLFL. CDR3 sequence (DNA): TGCGGTGCTCTTAGGACAGCCCGCCCTAATGAAAAACTGTTTCTT.

With respect to this clonotype: One end of the junction is discordant with germline, which a read error may explain. The chain employs TRBV11-2 and TRBJ2-7, with no clear D. The CDR3 runs 14 residues. The germline CDR1 and CDR2 sequences are SGHAT and FQNNGV. CDR3 coding DNA: TGTTCCAGCAGCTTATCCTCCGTCGCCTACGAGCAGTACTTC. Translating gives CSSSLSSVAYEQYF.

The genes are TRBV2 and TRBJ1-5, with 7 bases fitting TRBD1. Unmatched junction bases numbered 3, after V lost 1 base and J lost 0 bases. Per germline, CDR1 SNHLY and CDR2 FYNNEI. The CDR3 contains 16 residues. The CDR3 sequence is CASSEEGQLSNQPQHF. CDR3 sequence (DNA): TGTGCCAGCAGTGAAGAGGGACAGCTTAGCAATCAGCCCCAGCATTTT.

As regards this clonotype: A junction boundary mismatches the germline segment, possibly from a read error. The chain combines TRBV5-5 with TRBJ1-6; no definite D call. The CDR3 spans 14 residues. The germline V gene has CDR1 SGHKS and CDR2 YYEKEE (reference sequence). CDR3 residues: CASSILAEKSPLHF. CDR3 coding DNA: TGTGCCAGCAGCATATTAGCGGAGAAGTCACCCCTTCACTTT.

This sequence joins TRBV19 and TRBJ1-2; 7 bases are shared with TRBD1. CDR3 length equals 16 residues. Germline CDR1 is LNHDA and CDR2 is SQIVND (reference sequence). Trimming took 4 bases from V and 10 from J; bases not matched to a gene: 18. DNA of the CDR3: TGTGCCAGTAGTACCCCCAGACAGGGCGCAAGACACAACTACACCTTC. Its protein product is CASSTPRQGARHNYTF.

The rearrangement uses TRBV14 and TRBJ1-1; weak D call: TRBD1 (5 bases). This CDR3 is built from 14 residues. Trimming pared 0 bases from V and 10 bases from J, leaving 15 bases between. Germline CDR1 and CDR2: SGHDN and FVKESK. The CDR3 DNA reads TGTGCCAGCAGCCAAGATAGGGGCAGGGATGGAGCTTTCTTT. Protein sequence: CASSQDRGRDGAFF.

For this clonotype: Given the absence of the conserved phenylalanine or tryptophan at the CDR3 end, a read error is likely. No DNA is shown, since the ends of the CDR3 on it are uncertain; the CDR3 is the one TCRdb lists. The V and J genes are TRBV7-2 and TRBJ1-2. Per the germline V gene, CDR1 is SGHTA and CDR2 is FQGNSA. The CDR3 comprises 13 residues, both ends counted. CDR3 sequence reads: CASSLWGPYYGYT.

Note on this clonotype: The conserved phenylalanine or tryptophan normally closing the CDR3 is absent here, so this likely arose from a read error. No DNA is shown, since the ends of the CDR3 on it are uncertain; the CDR3 is the one TCRdb lists. This chain connects TRBV7-2 to TRBJ1-1. Germline values: CDR1 SGHTA, CDR2 FQGNSA. From its first to its last residue, the CDR3 has 13 amino acids. CDR3 sequence: CASSGQTSGGLEQ.

The rearrangement joins TRBV10-2 to TRBJ2-3; D gene unclear. Trimming pared 0 bases from V and 4 bases from J, leaving 14 bases between. CDR3 size: 16 residues. CDR1 is WSHSY and CDR2 is SAAADI in the germline V gene. The CDR3 loop is CASSESRHLIPDTQYF. The CDR3 nucleotides are TGCGCCAGCAGTGAGTCGAGACACCTGATACCAGATACGCAGTATTTT.

The gene calls are TRBV19 and TRBJ2-7; D ambiguous. The CDR3 length is 13 residues. The germline V and J ends were trimmed by 4 bases and 0 bases, with 7 bases remaining between them. Germline V CDR1 and CDR2: LNHDA, SQIVND (reference sequence). DNA of the CDR3: TGTGCCAGTAGTAGCCCGGGCTCCTACGAGCAGTACTTC. This gives the protein CASSSPGSYEQYF.

This clonotype was observed at least ten times. The J gene is TRBJ1-5, the V gene TRBV6-2 or TRBV6-3; perhaps TRBD1 as D (5 bases). Trimming left V 2 bases short and J 5 bases short, with 10 bases between. Germline CDR1 reads MNHEY; CDR2 reads SVGEGT. This CDR3 spans 14 amino acids. The CDR3 spells CASSYEGRDQPQHF. DNA for the CDR3: TGTGCCAGCAGTTACGAGGGGCGTGATCAGCCCCAGCATTTT.

As for this clonotype: Because it lacks the conserved phenylalanine or tryptophan at the end, this CDR3 is likely a read error. The DNA is omitted, as the CDR3 cannot be located on it reliably, and the CDR3 follows TCRdb's listing. The J gene is TRBJ2-7, the V gene TRBV2; the DNA was not compared with TRBD1, the D call given in the table. Germline-derived CDR1 and CDR2 are SNHLY and FYNNEI. The CDR3 has 16 residues if both end residues are counted. The CDR3 protein is CASSSPMSPLHFENGT.

This chain joins TRBV12-3 or TRBV12-4 and TRBJ1-5; a possible D gene is TRBD1 (5 bases). V lost 8 bases to trimming and J lost 1 base, with 21 bases between them. This CDR3 has 17 residues. Here the CDR3 DNA reads TGTGCCAGCCAAGGCCCCGCGGGGGGAGGGAGCAATCAGCCCCAGCATTTT. Amino acids: CASQGPAGGGSNQPQHF.

This chain connects TRBV6-4 to TRBJ1-1, with D perhaps matching TRBD1 (5 bases). The CDR3 sequence is 14 residues long. The germline V gene encodes CDR1 MRHNA and CDR2 SNTAGT. The V and J ends lost 8 bases and 3 bases respectively, with 16 bases between them. Here the CDR3 DNA reads TGTGCCAGCGGATTAAAACGGGGCTACACTGAAGCTTTCTTT. Its protein is CASGLKRGYTEAFF.

Concerning this clonotype itself: A junction end diverges from the germline sequence, so it may reflect a read error. This rearrangement joins TRBV5-1 to TRBJ2-3; D is unclear. Germline V gives CDR1 SGHRS, CDR2 YFSETQ. The CDR3 runs to 13 residues. The CDR3 region is CASRLRSFVTQYF. The DNA of the CDR3 is TGTGCCAGCAGGTTAAGAAGTTTCGTTACGCAGTATTTT. Drawing the rest from reference TRBV5-1 and TRBJ2-3, the complete variable domain is KAGVTQTPRYLIKTRGQQVTLSCSPISGHRSVSWYQQTPGQGLQFLFEYFSETQRNKGNFPGRFSGRQFSNSRSEMNVSTLELGDSALYLCASRLRSFVTQYFGPGTRLTVL.